Below are 13 T cell receptor delta chains sequenced from a single sample in a study of γδ T cells in repeated Plasmodium falciparum infection. Vgamma9/Vdelta2+ and Vdelta2-negative gammadelta T cells were flow-sorted from PBMC for bulk sequencing. TCRdb repeated clone calling on the multiplex PCR reads with CATT. The table has around 46,000 delta-chain clones, 1.5% to 2% seen once; the top ten hold 8.6%. Sequenced sample: gamma-delta T cells from blood. The receptors here all came from a pool of human donors (malaria-infected and uninfected, not separated).

This clone was counted a few times. A much larger clone lies a single base off, so this may be a read error. The rearrangement uses TRDV1 and TRDJ1; TRDD3 agrees at 8 bases. The J gene, left out of TCRdb, was set here by checking the DNA against germline. This CDR3 contains 23 residues. The germline V gene encodes CDR1 TSWWSYY and CDR2 QGS. Written as DNA, the CDR3 is TGTGCTCTTGGGGAGTGGGGACGTCCCTACGGCCATACTGGGGGTGGGTACACTGATAAACTCATCTTT. Translation: CALGEWGRPYGHTGGGYTDKLIF.

As regards this clone: TCRdb's entry gives the protein of a much larger clone, which mismatches this DNA's translation at residue 14, likely from a read error; the protein reported here is translated from the DNA. The V gene is TRDV2, the J gene TRDJ4; TRDD3 matches 13 bases. The J gene, missing from TCRdb, was assigned here through DNA to germline matching. Germline CDR1 reads GEAIGNYY; CDR2 reads EKD. This CDR3 is 17 amino acids long. CDR3 protein: CACDTILGDTDVRTLIF. In nucleotides, the CDR3 is TGTGCCTGTGACACCATACTGGGGGATACGGATGTCAGAACCCTGATCTTT.

This clone was observed a handful of times. TCRdb records a much larger clone's protein for this DNA, with a difference at residue 10 that likely arises from a read error; the protein given is the translation of the DNA. The chain uses TRDV1 and TRDJ2; D may be TRDD2 (6 bases). Germline values: CDR1 TSWWSYY, CDR2 QGS. V was shortened by 3 bases and J by 5 bases, with 16 bases between the two germline ends. The CDR3 has 16 amino acids. The CDR3 region is CALGDILHAVTAQLFF. The CDR3 nucleotides read TGTGCTCTTGGGGACATCCTACACGCAGTCACAGCACAACTCTTCTTT.

On this clone: Translating this DNA gives a protein that differs at residue 9 from the TCRdb one, which belongs to a much larger clone; a read error is likely, and the protein shown is this translation. V is TRDV3 and J is TRDJ1; D unclear. CDR3 size: 16 residues. V was cut by 0 bases and J by 0 bases, with 17 bases left in between. Germline CDR1 reads TVYSNPD; CDR2 reads GDNSRS (reference sequence). This CDR3 is CAFRHLSWKYTDKLIF. The CDR3 coding sequence is TGTGCCTTTAGGCACCTATCCTGGAAGTACACCGATAAACTCATCTTT.

With regard to this clone: The mismatch at residue 4 between this DNA's translation and the TCRdb protein of a much larger clone likely reflects a read error; the protein shown is translated from the DNA. V is TRDV1 and J is TRDJ2; D is undetermined. No J gene is reported in TCRdb; it was inferred here by comparing the DNA with germline. Germline assignment: CDR1 TSWWSYY and CDR2 QGS. CDR3 length equals 16 residues. CDR3 DNA sequence: TGTGCTCTTGAGGAACGGATCACCCTTTTGACAGCACAACTCTTCTTT. It specifies CALEERITLLTAQLFF.

A note on this clone: The protein TCRdb gives is from a much larger clone and does not agree with this DNA's translation at residue 11, likely a read error; the protein shown here comes from the DNA. The chain is built from TRDV1 and TRDJ1; 12 bases map to TRDD3. Here the J gene was assigned by germline matching of the DNA, as TCRdb has none. The CDR3 has 23 amino acids. Per the germline V gene, CDR1 is TSWWSYY and CDR2 is QGS. The V gene end was trimmed by 3 bases and the J gene end by 0 bases; junction bases not matched to a gene: 23. The CDR3 here is CALGEPAKSRVNWGIPYTDKLIF. Here the CDR3 DNA reads TGTGCTCTTGGGGAGCCGGCTAAGAGCAGAGTGAACTGGGGGATACCGTACACCGATAAACTCATCTTT.

A few counts support this clone. TCRdb assigns this DNA the protein of a much larger clone, which departs from its translation at residue 12; this likely reflects a read error, and the protein shown comes from translating the DNA. The V gene is given as TRDV2, and no J gene call is available. CDR1 GEAIGNYY and CDR2 EKD come from the germline V gene. The length of the CDR3 is 14 residues. For the CDR3, the DNA is TGTGCCTGTGACACTCTGCGTACGACCGATAAACCCATCTTT. Translation gives CACDTLRTTDKPIF.

With respect to this clone: The protein recorded in TCRdb matches a much larger clone and deviates from this DNA's translation at residue 7, suggesting a read error; the protein here is obtained by translating the DNA. The chain has TRDV1 and TRDJ1; D is possibly TRDD2 (6 bases). The V end lost 6 bases, the J end lost 0 bases, and 26 bases lay between the germline ends. The CDR3 spans 19 residues. CDR1 TSWWSYY and CDR2 QGS come from the germline V gene. The chain's CDR3 is CALGSSSPGHPAHTDKLIF. As DNA, the CDR3 is TGTGCTCTTGGATCTTCCTCCCCCGGTCATCCCGCCCACACCGATAAACTCATCTTT.

In the case of this clone: TCRdb pairs this DNA with a much larger clone's protein that differs at residue 17, likely a read error; the protein shown was translated from the DNA. CDR3 sequence: CALGEPAFHWGIHFATGKLIF. CDR3 in DNA: TGTGCTCTCGGGGAACCGGCCTTCCACTGGGGGATACACTTTGCCACCGGTAAACTCATCTTT. The gene calls are TRDV1 and TRDJ1, with 12 bases matching TRDD3. The CDR3 covers 21 residues. Germline lookup yields CDR1 TSWWSYY and CDR2 QGS.

Within the sample, this clone is medium-sized. The gene calls are TRDV2 and TRDJ1; 11 bases match TRDD3. Germline assignment: CDR1 GEAIGNYY and CDR2 EKD. The CDR3 runs to 16 residues. The trim removed 0 bases at V and 2 bases at J, leaving 4 bases unmatched. In DNA form, the CDR3 reads TGTGCCTGTGACACCCTGGGGGATACTCAGACCGATAAACTCATCTTT. It specifies CACDTLGDTQTDKLIF.

With respect to this clone: The protein given by TCRdb reflects a much larger clone and differs at residue 17 from this DNA's translation, likely from a read error; the protein shown is the DNA's translation. The chain uses TRDV1 and TRDJ1, with 8 bases fitting TRDD3. Assignment of the J gene here rests on matching the DNA to germline, because TCRdb gives none. The germline gives CDR1 TSWWSYY, CDR2 QGS. The CDR3 is 21 amino acids. CDR3 sequence (DNA): TGTGCTCTTGGGGCCCCCCCTAGCGTTCCTCCCGTACTGGGGGTTACCGGTAAACTCATCTTT. It encodes CALGAPPSVPPVLGVTGKLIF.

This clone was recorded a few times. TCRdb's entry gives the protein of a much larger clone, which mismatches this DNA's translation at residue 16, likely from a read error; the protein reported here is translated from the DNA. The chain has TRDV1 and TRDJ1; 9 nucleotides agree with TRDD2. Germline V gene data show CDR1 as TSWWSYY and CDR2 as QGS. The length of the CDR3 is 19 residues. CDR3 in DNA: TGTGCTCTTGGGGATCCCTTCCTACGTAGGTGGGGGAGAACCGATAGACTCATCTTT. It specifies CALGDPFLRRWGRTDRLIF.

A few counts support this clone. TCRdb records a much larger clone's protein for this DNA, with a difference at residues 5 and 18 that likely arises from a read error; the protein given is the translation of the DNA. The rearrangement joins TRDV1 to TRDJ1, with TRDD3 matching over 12 bases. There are 23 residues in the CDR3. Trimming at V came to 4 bases and at J to 5 bases, leaving 29 bases not matched to a gene. Germline V lookup: CDR1 TSWWSYY, CDR2 QGS. CDR3 loop: CALGGPPFPYLVAGGYASDKLIF. The CDR3 DNA follows: TGTGCTCTTGGGGGACCCCCCTTCCCTTATTTGGTGGCTGGGGGATACGCCAGTGATAAACTCATCTTT.